The T cell receptor beta chain described here comes from a study of blood T cell repertoires in COVID-19. Whole-study context: Sites across the United States, Italy and Spain contributed samples from acute and convalescent COVID-19. T cells, B-cell-depleted T cells, or PBMCs supplied cDNA or gDNA.

With 1 base clipped from V and 0 bases from J, the junction kept 8 bases outside the gene matches. CDR1 is LGHNT, CDR2 FRNRAP, per germline. The CDR3 consists of 18 residues. In the authors' methods: Estimation of nucleated cell counts was performed using reference gene primer amplification. The repertoire was sequenced with immunoSEQ multiplex PCR; TCRdb's copy has only in-frame clones and lacks some. V, J and clone size reflect that table, while D and trimming were determined from the DNA. Of 150,000 to 200,000 clones listed, over 80% are singletons. The receptor comes from an elderly woman with active or convalescent COVID-19. Sequenced material: peripheral blood. The chain joins TRBV12-5 to TRBJ1-4; TRBD1 matches 7 bases. The CDR3 DNA follows: TGTGCTAGTGGTTTGGCGGGGACAGCCGGGGCAACTAATGAAAAACTGTTTTTT. Encoded protein: CASGLAGTAGATNEKLFF.